This T cell receptor beta chain was obtained from a study of cytomegalovirus exposure and HLA in healthy donors. Findings and limits, study-wide: Association of some 18,000 TCR beta sequences with HLA alleles was found at 0.05 false discovery rate in a later analysis.

Looked up from germline, CDR1 is ENHRY and CDR2 is SYGVKD. This CDR3 spans 14 amino acids. V was cut by 2 bases and J by 4 bases, with 8 bases left in between. The PCR used 60 Vbeta and 13 Jbeta primers. The repertoire was sequenced with immunoSEQ multiplex PCR; TCRdb's copy has only in-frame clones and lacks some. Its listing shows approximately 70,000 clones. Note on this clone: Its cognate antigen is unknown.

The sequenced sample consisted of PBMCs. The J gene is TRBJ2-2, the V gene TRBV10-3, with a possible D match to TRBD2 (5 bases). The source of this sequence is a woman aged 40 to 50 in good health and CMV-seropositive. CDR3 sequence: CAISEEGTTGELFF. The CDR3 DNA reads TGTGCCATCAGTGAGGAGGGTACCACCGGGGAGCTGTTTTTT.